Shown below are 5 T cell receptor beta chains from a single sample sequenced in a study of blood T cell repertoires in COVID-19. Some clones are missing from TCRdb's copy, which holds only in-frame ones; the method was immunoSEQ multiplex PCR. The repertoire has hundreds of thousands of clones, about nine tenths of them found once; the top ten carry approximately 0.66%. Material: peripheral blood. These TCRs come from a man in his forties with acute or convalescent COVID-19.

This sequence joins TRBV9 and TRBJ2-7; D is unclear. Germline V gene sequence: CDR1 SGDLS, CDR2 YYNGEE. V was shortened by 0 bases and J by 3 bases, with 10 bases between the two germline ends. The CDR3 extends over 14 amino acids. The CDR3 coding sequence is TGTGCCAGCAGCGTAGTAGACGGAGACTACGAGCAGTACTTC. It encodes CASSVVDGDYEQYF.

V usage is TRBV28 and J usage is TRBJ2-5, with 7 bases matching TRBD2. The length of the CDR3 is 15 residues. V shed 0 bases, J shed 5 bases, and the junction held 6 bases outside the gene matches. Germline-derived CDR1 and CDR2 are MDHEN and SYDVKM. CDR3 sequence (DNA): TGTGCCAGCAGTTTATGGGCCCAGGGAGGGGAGACCCAGTACTTC. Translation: CASSLWAQGGETQYF.

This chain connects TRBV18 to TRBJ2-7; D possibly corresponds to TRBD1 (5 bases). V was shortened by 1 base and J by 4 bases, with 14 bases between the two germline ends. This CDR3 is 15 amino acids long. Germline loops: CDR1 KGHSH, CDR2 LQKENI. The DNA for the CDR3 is TGTGCCAGCTCACCACAGCAGGGATTCTCGTACGAGCAGTACTTC. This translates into CASSPQQGFSYEQYF.

The CDR3 here is CASSGQGAPYEQYF. The CDR3 bases are TGTGCCAGCAGTGGACAGGGGGCCCCCTACGAGCAGTACTTC. The chain carries TRBV2 and TRBJ2-7; 10 bases line up with TRBD1. The germline CDR1 and CDR2 sequences are SNHLY and FYNNEI. The V gene end was trimmed by 4 bases and the J gene end by 2 bases; junction bases not matched to a gene: 2. This CDR3 has 14 amino acids. The entire variable domain, with the rest obtained from reference TRBV2 and TRBJ2-7, is as follows: EPEVTQTPSHQVTQMGQEVILRCVPISNHLYFYWYRQILGQKVEFLVSFYNNEISEKSEIFDDQFSVERPDGSNFTLKIRSTKLEDSAMYFCASSGQGAPYEQYFGPGTRLTVT.

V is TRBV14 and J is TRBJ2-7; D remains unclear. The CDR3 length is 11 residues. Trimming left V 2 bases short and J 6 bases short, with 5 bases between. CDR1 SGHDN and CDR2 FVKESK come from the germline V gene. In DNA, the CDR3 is TGTGCCAGCAGCCAACATTCCGAGCAGTACTTC. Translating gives CASSQHSEQYF.